The sequence of this T cell receptor beta chain was determined in a study of cytomegalovirus exposure and HLA in healthy donors. PCR employed 60 Vbeta and 13 Jbeta primers. Only in-frame clones appear in the TCRdb table, and some are missing; sequencing was by immunoSEQ multiplex PCR. The sample includes under 110,000 clones, roughly 80% of them seen just once. This CDR3 contains 13 residues. CDR1 is SNHLY, CDR2 FYNNEI, per germline. Between the trimmed V and J ends, which lost 7 bases and 6 bases, there was a span of 12 bases. The gene calls are TRBV2 and TRBJ1-4; perhaps TRBD1 as D (6 bases). The receptor's source is a man aged 35-49 years in good health and CMV-seronegative. The sample was PBMCs. The CDR3 sequence is CASNRDTDEKLFF. For the CDR3, the DNA is TGTGCCAGCAACCGGGACACCGATGAAAAACTGTTTTTT.